The 5 T cell receptor beta chains below come from one sample, sequenced in a study of blood T cell repertoires in COVID-19. The method was immunoSEQ multiplex PCR; TCRdb's version includes in-frame clones alone and lacks a portion of them. Among 200,000 to 250,000 clones listed, about 82% were seen once. The sample was peripheral blood. These TCRs come from a woman older than 75 with COVID-19, enrolled during active disease.

This sequence joins TRBV5-1 and TRBJ2-7; TRBD1 might be the D (6 bases). CDR1 is SGHRS, CDR2 YFSETQ, per germline. The CDR3 covers 14 residues. Deletions cut 0 bases from V and 4 bases from J, with 11 bases between. The CDR3 bases are TGCGCCAGCAGCTTGGCGACAGGTCCATACGAGCAGTACTTC. Encoded protein: CASSLATGPYEQYF.

V usage is TRBV3-1 (or the pseudogene TRBV3-2) and J usage is TRBJ1-1; no definite D call. CDR1 and CDR2 (germline): LGHDT, YNNKEL (reference sequence). This CDR3 has 12 amino acids. The V end lost 1 base, the J end lost 7 bases, and 7 bases lay between the germline ends. The CDR3 protein is CASSQAGIEAFF. Written as DNA, the CDR3 is TGTGCCAGCAGCCAAGCAGGTATTGAAGCTTTCTTT.

The V and J genes are TRBV18 and TRBJ1-4; TRBD1 agrees at 9 bases. Per the germline V gene, CDR1 is KGHSH and CDR2 is LQKENI. The V and J ends lost 3 bases and 0 bases, in that order; junction bases with no gene match: 2. This CDR3 has 16 residues. CDR3 sequence: CASSPRQGATNEKLFF. The CDR3, as DNA: TGTGCCAGCTCACCGCGACAGGGGGCAACTAATGAAAAACTGTTTTTT.

This clone appeared a single time. The rearrangement joins TRBV19 to TRBJ2-2; the match to TRBD2 covers 11 bases. The germline V gene encodes CDR1 LNHDA and CDR2 SQIVND (reference sequence). With 8 bases clipped from V and 5 bases from J, the junction kept 10 bases outside the gene matches. The CDR3 length is 16 residues. CDR3 loop: CASRPFSGGATGELFF. The CDR3 DNA reads TGTGCCAGTCGCCCTTTTAGCGGGGGGGCAACCGGGGAGCTGTTTTTT.

CDR3 nucleotides: TGTGCCAGTAGGACCGGACAGGGGCGCGGTCAGCCCCAGCATTTT. This gives the protein CASRTGQGRGQPQHF. The chain is built from TRBV19 and TRBJ1-5, with 9 nucleotides matching TRBD1. CDR3 length equals 15 residues. Per germline, CDR1 LNHDA and CDR2 SQIVND (reference sequence). Unmatched junction bases numbered 9, after V lost 6 bases and J lost 6 bases. Combining the CDR3 with reference TRBV19 and TRBJ1-5 gives the whole variable domain DGGITQSPKYLFRKEGQNVTLSCEQNLNHDAMYWYRQDPGQGLRLIYYSQIVNDFQKGDIAEGYSVSREKKESFPLTVTSAQKNPTAFYLCASRTGQGRGQPQHFGDGTRLSIL.